The rows below give T cell receptor beta chains drawn from one sample of a study of blood T cells in healthy people across ages. MiXCR, applied by TCRdb to the 5' RACE reads, yields one record per CDR3 protein. The table has roughly 930,000 distinct CDR3 sequences, 40% to 60% seen once. Material: blood. These receptors came from a man aged 25 to 40 in good health. Both conserved end residues are part of each CDR3. D genes are given only for firm matches. Clone size is given for some rows only: seen once, a few or many times, or a class if the clone is expanded.

>TRBJ2-3|TRBV3-1|.|TRBD2
CASSSTSGAADTQYF
TGTGCCAGCAGCTCCACTAGCGGGGCCGCCGATACGCAGTATTTT
>TRBJ2-7|TRBV11-3|few|.
CASTVTGYREQYF
TGTGCCAGCACCGTAACAGGGTATCGCGAGCAGTACTTC
>TRBJ2-7|TRBV12-3/TRBV12-4|.|.
CASRVSSYEQYF
TGTGCCAGCAGGGTGAGCTCCTACGAGCAGTACTTC
>TRBJ2-1|TRBV27|.|.
CASSGGGTFVEFF
TGTGCCAGCAGTGGGGGCGGGACATTTGTGGAGTTCTTC
>TRBJ1-2|TRBV6-6|few|TRBD1
CASSQVTQGASAYGYTF
TGTGCCAGCAGTCAGGTCACACAGGGGGCCTCCGCCTATGGCTACACCTTC
>TRBJ1-5|TRBV30|.|.
CAWSVGQGSQPQHF
TGTGCCTGGAGTGTAGGGCAGGGAAGCCAGCCCCAGCATTTT
>TRBJ2-3|TRBV12-3/TRBV12-4|few|TRBD2
CASRRGAGTDTQYF
TGTGCCAGCAGGCGGGGGGCCGGCACAGATACGCAGTATTTT
>TRBJ1-2|TRBV10-3|.|.
CAISEGGTSNYGYTF
TGTGCCATCAGTGAGGGAGGAACATCTAACTATGGCTACACCTTC
>TRBJ2-5|TRBV10-3|few|.
CAITPGTQETQYF
TGTGCCATCACCCCGGGGACACAAGAGACCCAGTACTTC
>TRBJ2-7|TRBV29-1|.|.
CSVQTGISYEQYF
TGCAGCGTTCAAACAGGGATCTCCTACGAGCAGTACTTC
>TRBJ2-7|TRBV28|.|.
CASSRPDSGSYEQYF
TGTGCCAGCAGCCGACCGGACAGCGGCTCCTACGAGCAGTACTTC
>TRBJ2-2|TRBV7-7|few|TRBD1
CASSPGTGFAGELFF
TGTGCTAGCAGCCCCGGGACAGGGTTCGCCGGGGAGCTGTTTTTT
>TRBJ2-2|TRBV5-1|.|.
CASSLSSERSGELFF
TGCGCCAGCAGCTTGTCTTCAGAGAGATCCGGGGAGCTGTTTTTT
>TRBJ1-1|TRBV5-1|.|TRBD1
CASSADTGVGTEAFF
TGCGCCAGCAGCGCGGACACAGGGGTGGGCACTGAAGCTTTCTTT
>TRBJ2-7|TRBV3-1|few|.
CASSQVTGASYEQYF
TGTGCCAGCAGCCAAGTTACGGGGGCCTCCTACGAGCAGTACTTC
>TRBJ2-1|TRBV21-1|few|.
CASSTDTPVNEQFF
TGTGCCAGCAGCACGGACACCCCGGTCAATGAGCAGTTCTTC
>TRBJ2-2|TRBV27|.|.
CASSLYDGYTGELFF
TGTGCCAGCAGTTTATACGACGGATACACCGGGGAGCTGTTTTTT
>TRBJ2-7|TRBV7-8|.|.
CASNLRLKQGMYEQYF
TGTGCCAGCAACTTGAGACTTAAACAGGGAATGTACGAGCAGTACTTC
>TRBJ2-5|TRBV5-1|.|.
CASSLEAIGETQYF
TGCGCCAGCAGCTTGGAGGCCATCGGGGAGACCCAGTACTTC
>TRBJ2-7|TRBV27|few|.
CASSSSGRAEQYF
TGTGCCAGCAGTTCCTCCGGGCGGGCCGAGCAGTACTTC
>TRBJ2-7|TRBV4-1|many|.
CASSQAEFLSYEQYF
TGCGCCAGCAGCCAAGCGGAGTTCCTCTCCTACGAGCAGTACTTC
>TRBJ2-3|TRBV3-1|.|.
CASSQGGRVSTDTQYF
TGTGCCAGCAGCCAAGGCGGCAGGGTTAGCACAGATACGCAGTATTTT